These 29 T cell receptor beta chains originate from one sample sequenced in a study of T-cell reconstitution after alpha-beta-depleted transplantation in children. The TCRbeta library was prepared with unique molecular identifiers. Using its own MiXCR run on the PCR reads, TCRdb lists one record per CDR3 protein. Of 800,000 to 1,000,000 distinct CDR3 sequences in the sample, roughly 29% are singletons; the top ten hold more than 25%. Sequenced here: PBMCs, mostly from graft donor cells, sampled 360 days after TCRalphabeta/CD19-depleted stem cell transplant. All receptors derive from a boy in the first two years of life who had a stem cell transplant for SCID, so the T cells may come from the graft donor.

This clonotype was picked up a small number of times. The chain couples TRBV28 to TRBJ2-1; TRBD1 aligns across 7 bases. With 2 bases clipped from V and 5 bases from J, the junction kept 6 bases outside the gene matches. The germline V gene has CDR1 MDHEN and CDR2 SYDVKM. The CDR3 covers 15 residues. The CDR3 loop reads CASSLATGRDNEQFF. CDR3 nucleotide sequence: TGTGCCAGCAGTTTAGCGACAGGGAGAGACAATGAGCAGTTCTTC.

The rearrangement joins TRBV20-1 to TRBJ2-5; no clear D. This CDR3 contains 14 residues. CDR1 and CDR2 (germline): DFQATT, SNEGSKA (reference sequence). Trimming pared 0 bases from V and 5 bases from J, leaving 13 bases between. The CDR3: CSARDWLPHETQYF. CDR3 nucleotides: TGCAGTGCTAGAGACTGGCTTCCCCATGAGACCCAGTACTTC.

The chain employs TRBV12-3 or TRBV12-4 and TRBJ2-7; TRBD2 aligns across 7 bases. The CDR3 spans 13 residues. J lost 7 bases, V lost 2 bases, and 5 bases had no gene match. CDR3 in DNA: TGTGCCAGCAGTTTACGGGGGGAAGGGGAGCAGTACTTC. It encodes CASSLRGEGEQYF.

The CDR3 spells CSVEGGDDPTISEQFF. The CDR3 DNA sequence: TGCAGCGTTGAAGGTGGGGATGACCCCACTATTAGTGAGCAGTTCTTC. The chain combines TRBV29-1 with TRBJ2-1; D is undetermined. V was cut by 1 base and J by 9 bases, with 22 bases left in between. The CDR3 consists of 16 residues. From germline, CDR1 is SQVTM and CDR2 ANQGSEA.

This chain joins TRBV12-3 or TRBV12-4 and TRBJ1-3, with TRBD1 as a possible D gene (6 bases). V lost 7 bases to trimming and J lost 4 bases, with 17 bases between them. The CDR3 contains 15 residues. The CDR3 region is CASTPRGRGGNTIYF. The CDR3 coding sequence is TGTGCCAGCACCCCTCGGGGGCGAGGAGGAAACACCATATATTTT.

The chain carries TRBV5-1 and TRBJ2-7; the D gene is possibly TRBD2 (6 bases). Germline values: CDR1 SGHRS, CDR2 YFSETQ. The CDR3 is 13 residues long. The germline V and J ends were trimmed by 2 bases and 5 bases, with 11 bases remaining between them. The CDR3 DNA is TGCGCCAGCAGCTTATCCGGAGGGAACGAGCAGTACTTC. Translating gives CASSLSGGNEQYF.

This clonotype was seen a few times. The chain uses TRBV5-1 and TRBJ1-3; 7 nucleotides match TRBD1. The V gene's germline CDR1 is SGHRS and CDR2 YFSETQ. CDR3 length equals 16 residues. V was clipped by 3 bases and J by 0 bases; unmatched bases: 6. The CDR3 nucleotides read TGCGCCAGCAGCTCGGGACAGTTCTCCTCTGGAAACACCATATATTTT. The encoded protein is CASSSGQFSSGNTIYF.

J is TRBJ2-7 and V is TRBV6-4, with 7 bases identical to TRBD1. The V gene's germline CDR1 is MRHNA and CDR2 SNTAGT. This CDR3 has 14 amino acids. The J segment lost 3 bases and the V segment lost 2 bases, leaving 4 bases of the junction unmatched. The CDR3 DNA reads as TGTGCCAGCAGTGACCCGGGACAGCACTACGAGCAGTACTTC. This sequence encodes CASSDPGQHYEQYF.

V usage is TRBV2 and J usage is TRBJ1-2; no firm D call. The germline CDR1 and CDR2 sequences are SNHLY and FYNNEI. The CDR3 is made up of 15 amino acids. V was clipped by 11 bases and J by 4 bases, with 23 bases between them. As DNA, the CDR3 is TGTGCCTTCAGTTTAGCGGCCAAGGGTAGCTATGGCTACACCTTC. This encodes CAFSLAAKGSYGYTF. The full variable domain, its missing parts supplied by reference TRBV2 and TRBJ1-2, is EPEVTQTPSHQVTQMGQEVILRCVPISNHLYFYWYRQILGQKVEFLVSFYNNEISEKSEIFDDQFSVERPDGSNFTLKIRSTKLEDSAMYFCAFSLAAKGSYGYTFGSGTRLTVV.

The chain joins TRBV25-1 to TRBJ2-2; D may be TRBD1 (5 bases). Trimming cost V 7 bases and J 8 bases, with 14 bases left between them. Germline assignment: CDR1 MGHDK and CDR2 SYGVNS. This CDR3 has 13 amino acids. As DNA, the CDR3 is TGTGCCAGCACGCCAGGGTCGTCGGGGGAGCTGTTTTTT. As protein: CASTPGSSGELFF.

This clonotype was counted only a few times. The V gene is TRBV24-1, the J gene TRBJ2-2; D assignment may be TRBD1 or TRBD2 (5 bases each). Germline V lookup: CDR1 KGHDR, CDR2 SFDVKD. With 7 bases removed from V and 5 bases from J, the gap between germline ends came to 7 bases. The CDR3 sequence is 12 residues long. Written as DNA, the CDR3 is TGTGCCACCAGGGGACGGACCGGGGAGCTGTTTTTT. Amino acid sequence: CATRGRTGELFF.

This clonotype was picked up a small number of times. The chain carries TRBV5-5 and TRBJ2-5; D unresolved. The V gene's germline CDR1 is SGHKS and CDR2 YYEKEE (reference sequence). V lost 2 bases, J lost 5 bases, and 7 bases lay in between. The CDR3 consists of 12 residues. CDR3 nucleotide sequence: TGTGCCAGCAGCTTCCGCCGGGAGACCCAGTACTTC. Translating it yields CASSFRRETQYF.

This clonotype came up a few times. The chain recombines TRBV20-1 with TRBJ1-5; 9 bases agree with TRBD1. Unmatched junction bases numbered 15, after V lost 4 bases and J lost 5 bases. Germline values: CDR1 DFQATT, CDR2 SNEGSKA (reference sequence). The CDR3 length is 17 residues. The CDR3 DNA is TGCAGTGCTAATCAATATGGGGGGACAGGGTGGCATCAGCCCCAGCATTTT. As protein: CSANQYGGTGWHQPQHF.

The table lists this clonotype with a few counts. V gene TRBV10-3 combines with J gene TRBJ2-1, with 11 bases lining up with TRBD2. Germline V gene lookup returns CDR1 ENHRY and CDR2 SYGVKD. With V trimmed by 6 bases and J by 3 bases, 19 bases remained unmatched. This CDR3 is 20 amino acids long. In DNA form, the CDR3 reads TGTGCCATCAGGACTGGAGGACTAGCGGGTGACAAGCACCGCTACAATGAGCAGTTCTTC. Translation: CAIRTGGLAGDKHRYNEQFF.

This clonotype has just a few counts. The rearrangement links TRBV7-2 to TRBJ1-4, with unresolved D. V was shortened by 4 bases and J by 8 bases, with 11 bases between the two germline ends. The CDR3 has 13 residues. Germline V CDR1 and CDR2: SGHTA, FQGNSA. CDR3 in DNA: TGTGCCAGCAGCTCGCCCCCCTCGGAAAAACTGTTTTTT. This gives the protein CASSSPPSEKLFF.

The chain links TRBV4-3 to TRBJ2-7; the D gene is possibly TRBD1 (5 bases). This CDR3 is built from 14 residues. The germline V gene has CDR1 LGHNA and CDR2 YSLEER. V was trimmed by 2 bases and J by 6 bases, leaving 14 bases between them. The CDR3 loop is CASSQMFRGGEQYF. The DNA of the CDR3 is TGCGCCAGCAGCCAAATGTTTAGGGGTGGCGAGCAGTACTTC.

The V call is TRBV12-3 or TRBV12-4, the J call TRBJ2-2, with 9 bases lining up with TRBD1. CDR3 length equals 15 residues. Trimming at V came to 7 bases and at J to 2 bases, leaving 5 bases not matched to a gene. The CDR3 loop reads CASNSDRGNTGELFF. Here the CDR3 DNA reads TGTGCCAGCAATTCGGACAGGGGTAACACCGGGGAGCTGTTTTTT.

The gene calls are TRBV7-7 and TRBJ2-1; D remains ambiguous. Germline V CDR1 and CDR2: SSHAT, FNYEAQ (reference sequence). V lost 3 bases to trimming and J lost 8 bases, with 11 bases between them. The CDR3 sequence is 13 residues long. The CDR3 loop is CASSFASGDEQFF. CDR3 coding DNA: TGTGCCAGCAGCTTCGCATCAGGAGATGAGCAGTTCTTC. Full variable domain (rest looked up from reference TRBV7-7 and TRBJ2-1): GAGVSQSPRYKVTKRGQDVTLRCDPISSHATLYWYQQALGQGPEFLTYFNYEAQPDKSGLPSDRFSAERPEGSISTLTIQRTEQRDSAMYRCASSFASGDEQFFGPGTRLTVL.

This chain connects TRBV27 to TRBJ2-7; tentatively, D is TRBD2 (6 bases). CDR1 is MNHEY, CDR2 SMNVEV, per germline (reference sequence). CDR3 length: 15 residues. The V end was cut by 4 bases, the J end by 4 bases, with 17 bases between. Here the CDR3 reads CASSSVREVPYEQYF. The DNA for the CDR3 is TGTGCCAGCAGTTCTGTCAGGGAGGTTCCTTACGAGCAGTACTTC.

V and J are TRBV5-6 and TRBJ2-5, with D unresolved. Trimming pared 0 bases from V and 1 base from J, leaving 10 bases between. The CDR3 has 15 amino acids. Germline V gene sequence: CDR1 SGHDT, CDR2 YYEEEE. The CDR3 region has the DNA TGTGCCAGCAGCTTGGGGCAGGCTACCCAAGAGACCCAGTACTTC. It codes for CASSLGQATQETQYF.

This clonotype was counted between two and nine times. The chain recombines TRBV11-1 with TRBJ1-3; weak D call: TRBD1 (5 bases). Per germline, CDR1 SGHAT and CDR2 FQDESV (reference sequence). This CDR3 is built from 20 residues. Trimming pared 4 bases from V and 0 bases from J, leaving 25 bases between. The CDR3 DNA follows: TGTGCCAGCAGCTCGCTACTCGGGACCGCTCAAGGTGGCTCTGGAAACACCATATATTTT. This gives the protein CASSSLLGTAQGGSGNTIYF.

There are a few counts of this clonotype. The CDR3 region is CSARVLPGLVETDTQYF. Here the CDR3 DNA reads TGCAGTGCTAGGGTTCTCCCTGGACTAGTTGAGACAGATACGCAGTATTTT. The chain joins TRBV20-1 to TRBJ2-3; TRBD2 matches at 7 bases. V shed 3 bases and J 3 bases; nucleotides not matched to a gene: 15. CDR3 size: 17 residues. Germline lookup yields CDR1 DFQATT and CDR2 SNEGSKA (reference sequence).

This sequence joins TRBV5-1 and TRBJ1-1; perhaps TRBD1 as D (6 bases). V was clipped by 7 bases and J by 1 base, with 14 bases between them. The length of the CDR3 is 14 residues. Germline V lookup: CDR1 SGHRS, CDR2 YFSETQ. The DNA of the CDR3 is TGCGCCAGCGGCAGGGGCAGTTGGAACACTGAAGCTTTCTTT. It specifies CASGRGSWNTEAFF.

This clonotype was detected only a few times. CDR3 in DNA: TGTGCCAGCAGTTACACTCCGGCGGGGAACGAGCAGTACTTC. Translating it yields CASSYTPAGNEQYF. This chain links TRBV6-5 with TRBJ2-7; maybe TRBD2 (6 bases). The CDR3 length is 14 residues. V shed 2 bases and J shed 5 bases, with 13 bases lying between them. Germline CDR1 and CDR2: MNHEY and SVGAGI.

This clonotype has a handful of counts. The V call is TRBV7-3, the J call TRBJ1-1; D is uncertain. The CDR3 is 16 residues long. V was clipped by 5 bases and J by 1 base, with 17 bases between them. CDR1 SGHTA and CDR2 FQGTGA come from the germline V gene. For the CDR3, the DNA is TGTGCCAGCAGCCCCCAAATCGTTGAGAGGAACACTGAAGCTTTCTTT. Encoded protein: CASSPQIVERNTEAFF. The full variable domain, with the rest looked up from reference TRBV7-3 and TRBJ1-1, is GAGVSQTPSNKVTEKGKYVELRCDPISGHTALYWYRQSLGQGPEFLIYFQGTGAADDSGLPNDRFFAVRPEGSVSTLKIQRTERGDSAVYLCASSPQIVERNTEAFFGQGTRLTVV.

The chain uses TRBV7-9 and TRBJ2-7; 9 bases line up with TRBD2. Per the germline V gene, CDR1 is SEHNR and CDR2 is FQNEAQ (reference sequence). The ends lost 5 bases at V and 2 bases at J; junction bases unmatched: 10. The CDR3 has 16 residues. The CDR3 nucleotides read TGTGCCAGCAGCCTAGTCCTAGCGGGGTCCCCCTACGAGCAGTACTTC. It encodes CASSLVLAGSPYEQYF.

V usage is TRBV11-1 and J usage is TRBJ2-1; 12 nucleotides line up with TRBD2. The V segment lost 3 bases and the J segment 0 bases; nucleotides outside the gene matches: 12. The CDR3 is made up of 20 amino acids. The germline V gene has CDR1 SGHAT and CDR2 FQDESV (reference sequence). The CDR3 nucleotides read TGTGCCAGCAGCTTCCCCCGGGGTCTAGCGGGGGGGAACTCCTACAATGAGCAGTTCTTC. Translating it yields CASSFPRGLAGGNSYNEQFF.

This clonotype was seen a handful of times. The rearrangement joins TRBV5-1 to TRBJ2-3, with TRBD2 as a possible D gene (6 bases). Per germline, CDR1 SGHRS and CDR2 YFSETQ. CDR3 size: 16 residues. V lost 1 base and J 0 bases, leaving 12 bases between the germline ends. The CDR3, as DNA: TGCGCCAGCAGCTTGCAAACTAGCCGCAGCACAGATACGCAGTATTTT. Translation: CASSLQTSRSTDTQYF.

The V gene is TRBV20-1, the J gene TRBJ1-5, with a possible D match to TRBD1 (5 bases). Trimming removed 4 bases at V and 3 bases at J, with 10 bases between. This CDR3 has 13 residues. Germline V gene lookup returns CDR1 DFQATT and CDR2 SNEGSKA (reference sequence). The CDR3 loop reads CSAKTGFNQPQHF. DNA of the CDR3: TGCAGTGCTAAAACAGGCTTCAATCAGCCCCAGCATTTT.